The subject of this entry is one TCR beta chain. In its sample, this clonotype was seen a few times. The antigen it recognizes is unknown. Within one base of it there is no much larger clone, and no base qualities were kept. Library method: 5' RACE. Sequencing relied on an Illumina HiSeq 2500. The second PCR ran for about 6 to 12 cycles and used a J-beta primer mix along with a sample-barcoded 5' primer. A template-switch 5' adaptor carrying 12 random nucleotides introduced a unique molecular identifier onto each TCR beta cDNA molecule. At least 2.5 million CDR3-containing paired-end reads were obtained from each sample. All of the RNA was converted into first-strand cDNA using the Mint cDNA synthesis kit, with a TRBC-specific oligonucleotide serving as the primer. All cDNA was treated with uracil-DNA glycosylase and then went through a first 18-cycle PCR with the universal primers M1SS and BC2_uni_R. Per the authors' processing: Normalization of each sample was performed by random selection of 1 million high-quality reads, each carrying a distinct molecular identifier. Reads with shared molecular identifiers were discarded instead of being binned into consensus sequences. CDR3 identification, clonotype clustering and error correction used MiTCR with a Q25 quality threshold and the strictest error-elimination algorithm. A nonparametric unseen species model with Euler transformation was used to estimate a lower bound on total TCR beta diversity. The public reads were run again by TCRdb, first through fastp at Q25 and then through MiXCR, and only productive beta chains were kept. CDR3 protein sequences are deduplicated, and each keeps its most common genes and DNA. The V and J calls were not made by the authors but by TCRdb's processing. The sample table lists roughly 560,000 distinct CDR3 sequences, less than 25% of them with a count of one. Jointly, the top ten make up around 10% of the sample.

The sample belongs to a study of blood T cells in healthy people across ages (dated by TCRdb to 2014 to 2015). At the level of the whole study: In model experiments, template switching captured about one uniquely barcoded TCR beta cDNA molecule for every two T cells. Using deep sequencing normalized with unique cDNA molecular identifiers, the study measured how TCR beta repertoire diversity changes with age. Donors were grouped into four age groups: young (average 16 years), middle-aged (39), aged (around 66) and long-lived (about 82). The study analyzed two additional independent replicas of 1 million unique cDNA reads from the same blood draw for two donors, one aged 18 to 30 and one aged 80 or older.

Trimming costs V 4 bases and J 10 bases, and their ends lie 10 bases apart. As encoded in the germline V gene, CDR1 is SGHTA while CDR2 is FQGNSA. Spanning cysteine to phenylalanine, the CDR3 consists of 12 amino acids. The kept DNA is CDR3 alone, 36 bases in frame from the first base. The donors were about 40 Caucasian individuals from Russia, aged roughly 6 to 90 years, who were systemically healthy. Around 10 milliliters of peripheral blood were collected from each donor into EDTA-treated Vacutainer tubes. Ficoll-Paque density-gradient centrifugation was used to isolate PBMCs, with at least 7 million per sample. Trizol reagent was used to extract total RNA from the PBMCs, yielding at least 6 micrograms per sample. For every donor, flow cytometry on a PBMC aliquot measured the percentage of naive CD45RAhigh/CD27high T cells. Results the study describes overall, beyond this receptor: Compared with the aged group, more naive CD4+ T cells, fewer expanded clones and increased TCR diversity were shown by the long-lived group, suggesting age selection. Donor CMV infection status was unknown, potentially confounding age-related changes in expanded clonotypes. There was a strong correlation between observed TCR beta diversity and the percentage of naive T cells measured by flow cytometry. Since profiling was done on bulk unsorted PBMCs, naive and antigen-experienced compartments could not be conclusively compared. Estimates of total diversity based on one million sequenced T cells were regarded as lower bounds and as underestimates. As age increased, observed TCR beta diversity per million T cells dropped in a roughly linear way, and a significant reduction was already evident by age about 40.

The same data also contributed to another study, on T cells of mothers and their children. The second publication reports: Nine systemically healthy Caucasian individuals, comprising three mothers and their six children, were included as donors. cDNA synthesis used all of the extracted RNA, with approximately 1.4 ug of RNA in each 15 ul reaction. In the second PCR, the M1S primer introduced both the sample barcodes and 2-4 random nucleotides. Each mother yielded over 10 million TCR beta CDR3 reads and each child some 3 million reads. Thymic selection shapes the output of TCR recombination in a similar way in related and unrelated pairs, and inherited differences have a minor effect. Normalized repertoire overlap was always found to be slightly, but never significantly, higher in related mother-child pairs than in unrelated mother-child pairs. With a sensitivity of approximately 100 clones per million clonotypes, no persistent microchimeric T cell clones were detected. In the study, deep NGS was used to compare the TCR beta repertoires of mothers and children, and features distinguishing related mother-child pairs from unrelated individuals were sought. Mothers averaged about 37 +/- 4 years of age and children averaged around 10 +/- 4 years. After adapters were ligated using NEBNext reagents, the libraries underwent 100+100 nt paired-end sequencing on an Illumina HiSeq 2000. To prevent cross-contamination, the mother and child libraries were prepared one month apart and sequenced in separate runs. For each donor, somewhere between about 450,000 and 2,000,000 distinct TCR beta clonotypes were identified. Naive TCR beta clonotypes were estimated from low-frequency clonotypes matched to each donor's FACS-determined naive share, without sorting.

Input material: blood. The sequence derives from a boy younger than 18 in good health. The chain couples TRBV7-2 to TRBJ2-2, with the D gene call left open. The nucleotide sequence reads TGTGCCAGCAGCTACGCCCTTCCGGAGCTGTTTTTT. It is translated as CASSYALPELFF.